This is a list of T cell receptor beta chains from one sample in a study of long-term antiretroviral therapy in people with HIV. Measured with immunoSEQ multiplex PCR; TCRdb has only the in-frame clones, and not every one. Among 25,000 or so clones, around 89% were seen once, and the ten largest hold about 4%. The sample here was unsorted PBMCs, taken 0.5 years after starting antiretroviral therapy. The source of these receptors is a young woman with HIV. Each CDR3 is given with its conserved first and last residue. Expanded clones get a size class; other rows say once, few or many, or leave the size out.

V gene	clone size	J gene	CDR3 protein
TRBV7-8	-	TRBJ2-7	CASSRPGIAGTYEQYF
TRBV7-9	-	TRBJ2-7	CASTSGVYEQYF
TRBV7-8	-	TRBJ2-5	CASSLRSAGGLLRETQYF
TRBV6-5	once	TRBJ1-1	CASSPPRGRYTEAFF
TRBV28	-	TRBJ2-7	CASSLSRPYEQYF
TRBV6-5	-	TRBJ2-7	CASSLGLAGGEQYF
TRBV19	-	TRBJ2-3	CASEGDTQYF
TRBV5-6	once	TRBJ2-7	CASSLRARYLDEQYF
TRBV15	-	TRBJ1-4	CATRWGTTNEKLFF
TRBV7-9	once	TRBJ1-2	CASSLRWGDGYTF
TRBV5-1	-	TRBJ2-1	CASSLAYSGRGGEQFF
TRBV6-5	-	TRBJ2-7	CASSLTSKGYEQYF
TRBV6-1	-	TRBJ1-4	CASSEVWGHEKLFF
TRBV28	-	TRBJ2-3	CASTLTSQLAGGWADTQYF
TRBV6-1	-	TRBJ1-3	CASSVRQLNSGNTIYF
TRBV19	few	TRBJ2-1	CASQSQAGGLNEQFF
TRBV5-5	-	TRBJ2-7	CASSFYSSGYEQYF
TRBV28	once	TRBJ2-4	CASTEQRLAGGDRVAKNIQYF
TRBV7-9	-	TRBJ2-2	CASSSNRDSNTGELFF
TRBV28	-	TRBJ2-5	CASSLVFGMLETQYF
TRBV19	few	TRBJ1-5	CASSIQQGQPQHF
TRBV13	-	TRBJ2-7	CASSLGTFQYF
TRBV5-6	-	TRBJ2-1	CASSGQGQGGNEQFF
TRBV6-6	-	TRBJ1-5	CASSYTDRGKPQHF
TRBV6-5	-	TRBJ1-2	CASRRQGADGYTF
TRBV27	-	TRBJ2-1	CASSFVYRGLADYNEQFF
TRBV5-1	-	TRBJ2-7	CASSSDGYEQYF
TRBV10-1	-	TRBJ1-1	CASSAAGLNTEAFF